Below are 8 T cell receptor beta chains sequenced from a single sample in a study of T-cell memory formation after mild COVID-19. TCRdb reprocessed the 5' RACE reads with MiXCR, giving one entry per CDR3 protein. The profile shows 200,000 or so distinct CDR3 sequences, around 17% of them singletons. The source material was PBMCs or a T cell subset sorted from them (not recorded which). These receptors were collected from an adult woman who had mild COVID-19 (a few samples of this study predate the infection). Cell type and time point are not known.

The V and J genes are TRBV12-3 or TRBV12-4 and TRBJ1-5; possibly TRBD1 for D (6 bases). Trimming took off 3 bases at V and 2 bases at J, with 17 bases between the two ends. The CDR3 totals 17 residues. This chain's CDR3 is CASSFFLGGKGNQPQHF. CDR3 coding DNA: TGTGCCAGCAGTTTTTTCCTGGGGGGCAAGGGCAATCAGCCCCAGCATTTT.

The chain couples TRBV19 to TRBJ1-2, with 7 positions matching TRBD1. The CDR3 sequence is 12 residues long. V lost 6 bases and J lost 5; bases outside the gene matches: 3. Germline V gives CDR1 LNHDA, CDR2 SQIVND (reference sequence). The CDR3 bases are TGTGCCAGTAGCCGGGACAGATATGGCTACACCTTC. Translation gives CASSRDRYGYTF.

Regarding this clonotype: One end of the junction varies from germline; a read error may be responsible. This chain links TRBV7-7 with TRBJ2-5; 7 positions match TRBD2. The CDR3 spans 17 residues. The germline V gene encodes CDR1 SSHAT and CDR2 FNYEAQ (reference sequence). The CDR3 sequence: CASSLVVAGAAQETQYF. The CDR3 DNA reads TGTGCTAGCAGCTTAGTGGTTGCGGGAGCTGCCCAAGAGACCCAGTACTTC. Complete variable domain (other parts from reference TRBV7-7 and TRBJ2-5): GAGVSQSPRYKVTKRGQDVTLRCDPISSHATLYWYQQALGQGPEFLTYFNYEAQPDKSGLPSDRFSAERPEGSISTLTIQRTEQRDSAMYRCASSLVVAGAAQETQYFGPGTRLLVL.

The rearrangement joins TRBV7-2 to TRBJ1-1; possibly TRBD1 for D (6 bases). Germline CDR1 reads SGHTA; CDR2 reads FQGNSA. The CDR3 totals 15 residues. V gave up 1 base and J gave up 4 bases, with 13 bases separating them. CDR3 in amino acids: CASSLDRVGGTEAFF. CDR3 sequence (DNA): TGTGCCAGCAGCTTAGACAGGGTGGGGGGCACTGAAGCTTTCTTT.

The rearrangement links TRBV28 to TRBJ1-4; TRBD1 matches 9 bases. The trim removed 5 bases at V and 14 bases at J, leaving 9 bases unmatched. Germline V gives CDR1 MDHEN, CDR2 SYDVKM. CDR3 size: 13 residues. The CDR3 DNA is TGTGCCAGCAGTCCCGGGGACAGGGTCGGGCTGTTTTTT. Its protein is CASSPGDRVGLFF. Full variable domain (outside the CDR3, taken from reference TRBV28 and TRBJ1-4): DVKVTQSSRYLVKRTGEKVFLECVQDMDHENMFWYRQDPGLGLRLIYFSYDVKMKEKGDIPEGYSVSREKKERFSLILESASTNQTSMYLCASSPGDRVGLFFGSGTQLSVL.

V usage is TRBV20-1 and J usage is TRBJ2-1; D may match TRBD1 or TRBD2 (5 bases each). Germline V gene sequence: CDR1 DFQATT, CDR2 SNEGSKA (reference sequence). CDR3 length: 18 amino acids. The CDR3 DNA sequence: TGCAGCTTTTCCCAGACCACGAGGAAGGGGACCCCCGGCAATGAGCAGTTCTTC. Protein sequence: CSFSQTTRKGTPGNEQFF.

The chain recombines TRBV12-3 or TRBV12-4 with TRBJ1-2; a weak D match, TRBD1 (6 bases). Trimming pared 3 bases from V and 5 bases from J, leaving 22 bases between. This CDR3 contains 17 residues. This CDR3 is CASSFRFPYRVPYGYTF. Written as DNA, the CDR3 is TGTGCCAGCAGTTTCAGATTCCCCTACAGGGTTCCGTATGGCTACACCTTC.

The genes are TRBV12-5 and TRBJ1-2; tentatively, D is TRBD1 (5 bases). Germline CDR1 and CDR2: LGHNT and FRNRAP. This CDR3 region has 14 residues. Trimming cost V 10 bases and J 4 bases, with 19 bases left between them. CDR3 in amino acids: CAIPPGGNFYGYTF. Written as DNA, the CDR3 is TGTGCTATCCCCCCTGGGGGAAACTTCTATGGCTACACCTTC.